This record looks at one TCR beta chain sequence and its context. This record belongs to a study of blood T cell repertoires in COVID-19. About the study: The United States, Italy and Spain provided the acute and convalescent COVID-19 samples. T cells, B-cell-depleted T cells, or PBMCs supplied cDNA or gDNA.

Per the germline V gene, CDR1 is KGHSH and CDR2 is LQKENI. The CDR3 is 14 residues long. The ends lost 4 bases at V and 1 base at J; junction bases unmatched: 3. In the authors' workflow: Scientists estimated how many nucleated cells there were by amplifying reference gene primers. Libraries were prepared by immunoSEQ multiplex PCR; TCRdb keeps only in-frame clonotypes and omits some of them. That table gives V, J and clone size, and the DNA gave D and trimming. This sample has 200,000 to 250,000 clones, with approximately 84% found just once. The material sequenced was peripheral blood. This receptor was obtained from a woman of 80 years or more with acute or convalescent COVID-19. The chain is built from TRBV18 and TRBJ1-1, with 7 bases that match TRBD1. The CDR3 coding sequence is TGTGCCAGCTCACAACAGGGGCGGAACACTGAAGCTTTCTTT. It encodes CASSQQGRNTEAFF.